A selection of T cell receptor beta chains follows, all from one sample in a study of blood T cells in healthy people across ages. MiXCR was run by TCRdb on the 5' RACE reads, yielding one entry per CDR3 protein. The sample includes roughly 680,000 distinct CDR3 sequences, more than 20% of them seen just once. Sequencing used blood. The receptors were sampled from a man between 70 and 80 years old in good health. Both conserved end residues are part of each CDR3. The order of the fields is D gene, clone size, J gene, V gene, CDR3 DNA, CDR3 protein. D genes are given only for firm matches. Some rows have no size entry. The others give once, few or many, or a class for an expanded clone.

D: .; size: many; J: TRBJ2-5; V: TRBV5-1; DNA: TGCGCCAGCAGCTTGGAGGTGACACCTCAAGAGACCCAGTACTTC; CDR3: CASSLEVTPQETQYF
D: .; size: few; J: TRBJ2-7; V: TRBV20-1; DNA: TGCAGTGCGGGAGGGGGAAGCGGGCCCTACGAGCAGTACTTC; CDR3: CSAGGGSGPYEQYF
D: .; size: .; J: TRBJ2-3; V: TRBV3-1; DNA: TGTGCCAGCAGCCAAGGAGGGCAGGGAATTGCAGATACGCAGTATTTT; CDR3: CASSQGGQGIADTQYF
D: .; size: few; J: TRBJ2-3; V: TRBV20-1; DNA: TGCAGTGCTAGAGAGGAAGGGTATGGCCCTAGCACAGATACGCAGTATTTT; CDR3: CSAREEGYGPSTDTQYF
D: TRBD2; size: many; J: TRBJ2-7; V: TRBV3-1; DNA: TGTGCCAGCAGCCTAGGACTAGCGCTATCCTACGAGCAGTACTTC; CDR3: CASSLGLALSYEQYF
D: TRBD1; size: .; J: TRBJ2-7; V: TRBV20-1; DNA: TGCAGTGCTTGGGACAGGGTCCTTACCGAGCAGTACTTC; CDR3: CSAWDRVLTEQYF
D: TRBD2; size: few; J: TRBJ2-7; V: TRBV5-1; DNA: TGCGCCAGCAGCGATACCCGGACTAGCGGTTTCTACGAGCAGTACTTC; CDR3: CASSDTRTSGFYEQYF
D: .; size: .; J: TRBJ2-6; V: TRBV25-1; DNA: TGTGCCAGCAGTGAATCGGTACAGGGTTCTGGGGCCAACGTCCTGACTTTC; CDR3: CASSESVQGSGANVLTF
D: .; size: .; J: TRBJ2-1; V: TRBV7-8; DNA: TGTGCCAGCAGCGCGGTCCTCCTCGGCCATGAGCAGTTCTTC; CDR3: CASSAVLLGHEQFF
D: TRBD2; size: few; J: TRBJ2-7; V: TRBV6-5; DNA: TGTGCCAGCAGTGTTAGCGGGAACGTGGGTGAGCAGTACTTC; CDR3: CASSVSGNVGEQYF
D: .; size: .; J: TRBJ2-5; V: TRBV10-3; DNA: TGTGCCATCAGTCTAGGGGCTGTCGAGGAGACCCAGTACTTC; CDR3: CAISLGAVEETQYF
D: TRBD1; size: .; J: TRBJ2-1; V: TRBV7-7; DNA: TGTGCTAGCAGCCGCGGGACAGGGGCAGGGGATGAGCAGTTCTTC; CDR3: CASSRGTGAGDEQFF
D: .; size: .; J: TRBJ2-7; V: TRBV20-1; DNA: TGCAGTGCAACCAGGGAATTCTACGAGCAGCACTTC; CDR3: CSATREFYEQHF
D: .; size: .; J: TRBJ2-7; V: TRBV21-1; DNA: TGTGCCAGCAGTCTGTCTTCGGGAATAAGCTCCTACGAGCAGTACTTC; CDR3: CASSLSSGISSYEQYF
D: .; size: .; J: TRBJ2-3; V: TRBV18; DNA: TGTGCCAGCTCACCACAAAGCGGAAATACGCAGTATTTT; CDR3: CASSPQSGNTQYF
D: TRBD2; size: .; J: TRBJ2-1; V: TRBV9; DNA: TGTGCCAGCAGCCCCTTTGCGGGAGTATACAATGAGCAGTTCTTC; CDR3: CASSPFAGVYNEQFF